This T cell receptor (beta chain) was sequenced in a study of T cells after yellow fever vaccination. For this clonotype: Just one base apart from a much larger clone, this may be a read error. As the CDR3 is not closed by the conserved phenylalanine or tryptophan, this likely results from a read error. The limits of the CDR3 on the DNA are not certain, so only TCRdb's listed CDR3 is given.

TCRdb used MiXCR to reprocess the 5' RACE reads, holding one entry per CDR3 protein. The sample consists of approximately 150,000 distinct CDR3 sequences, roughly 9% of them appearing once. The CDR3 comprises 11 residues, both ends counted. Germline-derived CDR1 and CDR2 are SGHVS and FNYEAQ. J is TRBJ2-1 and V is TRBV7-6. This receptor was taken from a man between 18 and 29 years old who received the YFV17D yellow fever vaccine. This specimen was CD8+ T cells sorted from PBMCs, taken 45 days after the yellow fever booster vaccination. The CDR3 protein is CASSPQAGRFL.